The 5 T cell receptor beta chains below come from one sample, sequenced in a study of cytomegalovirus exposure and HLA in healthy donors. The primer mix had 60 Vbeta and 13 Jbeta primers. The assay was immunoSEQ multiplex PCR, and TCRdb's table has in-frame clones only and misses some. The repertoire consists of 200,000 to 250,000 clones, with about 79% occurring once and the leading ten covering around 1.8%. The sequencing input was PBMCs. The receptors shown here come from a man aged 18 to 29 in good health and CMV-seronegative.

This chain joins TRBV7-3 and TRBJ2-3, with D tentatively TRBD1 (5 bases). V was pared by 6 bases and J by 4 bases, with 11 bases between. The CDR3 sequence is 13 residues long. Per the germline V gene, CDR1 is SGHTA and CDR2 is FQGTGA. The CDR3 loop is CASSYRFPDTQYF. CDR3 bases: TGTGCCAGCAGTTACAGGTTCCCAGATACGCAGTATTTT.

This chain's CDR3 is CASSSATSPADTQYF. The DNA for the CDR3 is TGTGCCAGCAGCTCGGCGACTAGCCCGGCAGATACGCAGTATTTT. V usage is TRBV13 and J usage is TRBJ2-3; 7 bases are a match to TRBD2. The CDR3 is made up of 15 amino acids. The junction had 8 bases not matched to a gene; V was cut back by 4 bases and J by 4 bases. Germline V gives CDR1 PRHDT, CDR2 FYEKMQ (reference sequence). The whole variable domain, remainder taken from reference TRBV13 and TRBJ2-3, is AAGVIQSPRHLIKEKRETATLKCYPIPRHDTVYWYQQGPGQDPQFLISFYEKMQSDKGSIPDRFSAQQFSDYHSELNMSSLELGDSALYFCASSSATSPADTQYFGPGTRLTVL.

The chain employs TRBV5-4 and TRBJ2-1; 8 bases match TRBD2. CDR3 length: 15 residues. Germline CDR1 reads SGHNT; CDR2 reads YYREEE (reference sequence). The trim removed 0 bases at V and 12 bases at J, leaving 11 bases unmatched. The CDR3 region is CASSLAGGHGRGQFF. CDR3 sequence (DNA): TGTGCCAGCAGCTTGGCGGGGGGTCACGGGAGGGGGCAGTTCTTC.

In this sample, this clone turned up once. The rearrangement joins TRBV28 to TRBJ1-1; unclear D gene. The CDR3 is made up of 12 amino acids. Deletions cut 2 bases from V and 7 bases from J, with 8 bases between. Germline CDR1 and CDR2: MDHEN and SYDVKM. CDR3 amino acids: CASSLGGYEAFF. For the CDR3, the DNA is TGTGCCAGCAGTTTAGGCGGATATGAAGCTTTCTTT.

The chain combines TRBV7-2 with TRBJ2-1; perhaps TRBD2 as D (6 bases). CDR1 SGHTA and CDR2 FQGNSA come from the germline V gene. The CDR3 length is 17 residues. V lost 1 base to trimming and J lost 7 bases, with 20 bases between them. The CDR3 region has the DNA TGTGCCAGCAGCTTAGTGTTTGGGCGGGGCTTGGGTAATGAGCAGTTCTTC. Protein: CASSLVFGRGLGNEQFF.